This T cell receptor beta chain is from a study of shared clonotypes between healthy human individuals. Study findings and constraints: The study's rarefaction showed incomplete sorted-subset sequencing despite large depth. Few donors limited the genetic and exposure-history diversity represented.

In the case of this clone: What it binds is unknown.

The CDR3 has 15 amino acids. Germline assignment: CDR1 MNHNS and CDR2 SASEGT. Unmatched junction bases numbered 4, after V lost 1 base and J lost 2 bases. Some clones are missing from TCRdb's copy, which holds only in-frame ones; the method was immunoSEQ multiplex PCR. Here the sample spans around 1.1 million clones, 60% to 80% being singletons. Sequencing used memory CD4+ T cells from PBMCs. The subset: CD45RA-negative fraction. This TCR derives from a man aged 18 to 29 in good health. Some clones in this sample may be carry-over from other donors' samples. This chain joins TRBV6-1 and TRBJ2-7; 8 positions match TRBD2. The CDR3 DNA follows: TGTGCCAGCAGTGAAGGGCTAGCGGGTACCTACGAGCAGTACTTC. This encodes CASSEGLAGTYEQYF.